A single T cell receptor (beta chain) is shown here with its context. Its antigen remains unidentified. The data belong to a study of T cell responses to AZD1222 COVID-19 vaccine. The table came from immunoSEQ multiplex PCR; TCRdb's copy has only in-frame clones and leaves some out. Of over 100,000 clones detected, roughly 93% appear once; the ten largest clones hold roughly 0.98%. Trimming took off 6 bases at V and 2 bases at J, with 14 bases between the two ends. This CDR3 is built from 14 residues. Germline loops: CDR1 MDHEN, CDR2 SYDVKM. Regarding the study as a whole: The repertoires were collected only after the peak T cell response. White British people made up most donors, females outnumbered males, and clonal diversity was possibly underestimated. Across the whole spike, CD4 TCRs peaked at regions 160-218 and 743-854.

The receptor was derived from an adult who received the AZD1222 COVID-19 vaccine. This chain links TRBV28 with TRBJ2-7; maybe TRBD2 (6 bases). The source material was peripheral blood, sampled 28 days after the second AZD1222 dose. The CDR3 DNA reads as TGTGCCAGCAGGGGGGGAGGATCGACCTACGAGCAGTACTTC. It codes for CASRGGGSTYEQYF.